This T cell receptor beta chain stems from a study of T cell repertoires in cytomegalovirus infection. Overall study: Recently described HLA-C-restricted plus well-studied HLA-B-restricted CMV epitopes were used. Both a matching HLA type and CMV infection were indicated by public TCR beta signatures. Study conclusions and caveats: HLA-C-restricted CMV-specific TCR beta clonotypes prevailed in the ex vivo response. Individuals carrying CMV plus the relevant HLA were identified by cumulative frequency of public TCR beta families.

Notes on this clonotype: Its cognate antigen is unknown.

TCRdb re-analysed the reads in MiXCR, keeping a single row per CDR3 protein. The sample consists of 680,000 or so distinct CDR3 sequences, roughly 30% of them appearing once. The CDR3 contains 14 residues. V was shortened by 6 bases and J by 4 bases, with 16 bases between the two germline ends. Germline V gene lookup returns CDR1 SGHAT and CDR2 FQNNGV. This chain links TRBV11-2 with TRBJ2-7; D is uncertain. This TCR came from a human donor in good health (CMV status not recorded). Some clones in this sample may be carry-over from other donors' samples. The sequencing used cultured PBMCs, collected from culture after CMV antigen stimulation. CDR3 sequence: CASSLAGYGYEQYF. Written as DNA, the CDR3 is TGTGCCAGCAGTCTTGCCGGATACGGATACGAGCAGTACTTC.